The 30 T cell receptor beta chains below come from one sample, sequenced in a study of cytomegalovirus exposure and HLA in healthy donors. Use of 60 Vbeta and 13 Jbeta primers characterized the PCR. Libraries were prepared by immunoSEQ multiplex PCR; TCRdb keeps only in-frame clonotypes and omits some of them. The sample has 100,000 or so clones; roughly 80% are singletons. Sequenced input: PBMCs. The receptors stem from a man aged 25-40 years in good health and CMV-seropositive.

The V gene is TRBV5-4, the J gene TRBJ2-1; 8 bases are shared with TRBD2. Germline values: CDR1 SGHNT, CDR2 YYREEE (reference sequence). The CDR3 sequence is 16 residues long. V lost 5 bases, J lost 2 bases, and 9 bases stayed unmatched. In nucleotides, the CDR3 is TGTGCCAGCAGGGTGGGGCGGGGGGCCGCCTACAATGAGCAGTTCTTC. Translation: CASRVGRGAAYNEQFF. Together with reference TRBV5-4 and TRBJ2-1, the CDR3 gives the full variable domain: ETGVTQSPTHLIKTRGQQVTLRCSSQSGHNTVSWYQQALGQGPQFIFQYYREEENGRGNFPPRFSGLQFPNYSSELNVNALELDDSALYLCASRVGRGAAYNEQFFGPGTRLTVL.

The gene calls are TRBV6-5 and TRBJ2-3; 7 bases are a match to TRBD1. Germline trimming cut 2 bases from V and 4 bases from J; bases unmatched to any gene: 0. Germline CDR1 MNHEY, CDR2 SVGAGI. The CDR3 has 13 amino acids. The CDR3 region has the DNA TGTGCCAGCAGTTACACAGGGGCAGATACGCAGTATTTT. It translates to CASSYTGADTQYF.

The rearrangement links TRBV5-8 to TRBJ2-5; TRBD1 aligns across 9 bases. CDR3 length equals 15 residues. The germline V gene has CDR1 SGHTS and CDR2 YDEGEE. Trimming removed 4 bases from V and 5 bases from J; junction bases left unmatched: 9. The CDR3 DNA follows: TGTGCCAGCAGCCTACCCGGGACAGGGTCCGAGACCCAGTACTTC. It codes for CASSLPGTGSETQYF.

The rearrangement uses TRBV11-1 and TRBJ1-2; 8 nucleotides match TRBD1. The CDR3 contains 13 residues. Germline trimming cut 2 bases from V and 5 bases from J; bases unmatched to any gene: 1. From germline, CDR1 is SGHAT and CDR2 FQDESV (reference sequence). Here the CDR3 reads CASSLYRGYGYTF. For the CDR3, the DNA is TGTGCCAGCAGCTTATACAGGGGGTATGGCTACACCTTC. The full variable domain, its missing parts supplied by reference TRBV11-1 and TRBJ1-2, is EAEVAQSPRYKITEKSQAVAFWCDPISGHATLYWYRQILGQGPELLVQFQDESVVDDSQLPKDRFSAERLKGVDSTLKIQPAELGDSAMYLCASSLYRGYGYTFGSGTRLTVV.

The sample holds a few counts of this clone. The genes are TRBV7-2 and TRBJ2-7, with 9 bases fitting TRBD1. The CDR3 runs 15 residues. Germline V gives CDR1 SGHTA, CDR2 FQGNSA. V was pared by 1 base and J by 1 base, with 2 bases of the junction left unmatched. The CDR3 sequence: CASSLGGQGSYEQYF. The CDR3 nucleotides read TGTGCCAGCAGCTTAGGGGGACAGGGATCCTACGAGCAGTACTTC.

This clone occurred once. The chain is built from TRBV5-1 and TRBJ2-2; D uncertain. The ends were cut back, 1 base at V and 0 bases at J, with 4 bases in the middle. Germline assignment: CDR1 SGHRS and CDR2 YFSETQ. CDR3 length: 14 amino acids. CDR3 protein: CASSLTANTGELFF. DNA for the CDR3: TGCGCCAGCAGCTTGACAGCGAACACCGGGGAGCTGTTTTTT.

This clone has just a few counts. The CDR3 is CASSDGTSGADTQYF. The DNA of the CDR3 is TGTGCCAGCAGTGACGGGACTAGCGGGGCAGATACGCAGTATTTT. The chain joins TRBV6-4 to TRBJ2-3, with 13 bases aligning to TRBD2. CDR1 is MRHNA and CDR2 is SNTAGT in the germline V gene. The CDR3 runs 15 residues. The J segment lost 4 bases and the V segment lost 2 bases, leaving 0 bases of the junction unmatched.

V and J are TRBV2 and TRBJ2-5, with D possibly TRBD2 on 5 matching bases. Germline lookup yields CDR1 SNHLY and CDR2 FYNNEI. This CDR3 is built from 15 residues. Trimming removed 5 bases at V and 7 bases at J, with 20 bases between. This CDR3 reads CASSLFPRGPGTQYF. The CDR3 DNA sequence: TGTGCCAGCAGTTTATTCCCCCGGGGTCCTGGGACCCAGTACTTC.

This chain joins TRBV18 and TRBJ2-3; 9 bases are a match to TRBD2. Losses at the gene ends were 3 bases for V and 0 bases for J; bases not matched to a gene: 10. The CDR3 sequence is 18 residues long. The germline V gene has CDR1 KGHSH and CDR2 LQKENI. The CDR3 DNA reads TGTGCCAGCTCACCGAGACAGCGGGGGGCCCTTAGCACAGATACGCAGTATTTT. Amino acids: CASSPRQRGALSTDTQYF.

This clone was recorded a few times. The chain employs TRBV4-1 and TRBJ2-5, with 13 nucleotides matching TRBD2. The ends lost 0 bases at V and 6 bases at J; junction bases unmatched: 4. Germline CDR1 is MGHRA and CDR2 is YSYEKL. The CDR3 totals 16 residues. The CDR3 coding sequence is TGCGCCAGCAGCCAAGAAAGGACTAGCGGGGGAAAGACCCAGTACTTC. It encodes CASSQERTSGGKTQYF.

This clone was seen more than once but under ten times. The chain is built from TRBV6-1 and TRBJ2-1, with D possibly matching TRBD2 (6 bases). The V gene's germline CDR1 is MNHNS and CDR2 SASEGT. The V end lost 7 bases, the J end lost 10 bases, and 14 bases lay between the germline ends. The CDR3 spans 12 residues. The CDR3 bases are TGTGCCAGCACAGAGGAGGGGAGAGAGCAGTTCTTC. It specifies CASTEEGREQFF.

The J gene is TRBJ2-2, the V gene TRBV6-5; perhaps TRBD1 as D (5 bases). The CDR3 consists of 11 residues. Germline V gene sequence: CDR1 MNHEY, CDR2 SVGAGI. Trimming took off 5 bases at V and 8 bases at J, with 6 bases between the two ends. As DNA, the CDR3 is TGTGCCAGCAGTCAGGGTGGGGAGCTGTTTTTT. Its protein product is CASSQGGELFF.

The CDR3 bases are TGTGCCAGCAGCTTAGAATCTCCAGGGGGCGCTTCCCCTAACTATGGCTACACCTTC. It encodes CASSLESPGGASPNYGYTF. V usage is TRBV11-3 and J usage is TRBJ1-2, with 8 positions matching TRBD1. V lost 0 bases to trimming and J lost 0 bases; unmatched junction nucleotides: 12. This CDR3 region has 19 residues. Germline loops: CDR1 SGHNT, CDR2 YENEEA.

The chain combines TRBV6-5 with TRBJ1-5; weak D call: TRBD1 (6 bases). Germline loops: CDR1 MNHEY, CDR2 SVGAGI. V lost 8 bases to trimming and J lost 3 bases, with 14 bases between them. This CDR3 spans 14 amino acids. The CDR3 nucleotides read TGTGCCAGCCGCCCGACAGGCCCCAATCAGCCCCAGCATTTT. Amino acid sequence: CASRPTGPNQPQHF.

The gene calls are TRBV7-2 and TRBJ2-3, with 16 bases identical to TRBD2. Trimming removed 1 base from V and 5 bases from J; junction bases left unmatched: 3. CDR3 size: 17 residues. Germline lookup yields CDR1 SGHTA and CDR2 FQGNSA. CDR3 DNA: TGTGCCAGCAGCTTAGTAGGGACTAGCGGGGGGGGAGATACGCAGTATTTT. This gives the protein CASSLVGTSGGGDTQYF. Based on the CDR3 plus reference TRBV7-2 and TRBJ2-3, the full variable domain is GAGVSQSPSNKVTEKGKDVELRCDPISGHTALYWYRQSLGQGLEFLIYFQGNSAPDKSGLPSDRFSAERTGGSVSTLTIQRTQQEDSAVYLCASSLVGTSGGGDTQYFGPGTRLTVL.

The chain carries TRBV30 and TRBJ2-3, with D unresolved. This CDR3 is 14 amino acids long. V was cut by 2 bases and J by 2 bases, with 11 bases left in between. Germline V gives CDR1 GTSNPN, CDR2 SVGIG (reference sequence). The CDR3 DNA sequence: TGTGCCTGGAGTAGAACAGTGCACACAGATACGCAGTATTTT. Protein sequence: CAWSRTVHTDTQYF.

The V and J genes are TRBV30 and TRBJ1-5; 9 nucleotides match TRBD1. The CDR3 loop spans 14 amino acids. Germline V gene lookup returns CDR1 GTSNPN and CDR2 SVGIG (reference sequence). With V trimmed by 3 bases and J by 1 base, 1 base remained unmatched. CDR3 in amino acids: CAWRGQGSNQPQHF. CDR3 bases: TGTGCCTGGAGGGGACAGGGAAGCAATCAGCCCCAGCATTTT. Variable domain in full (rest from reference TRBV30 and TRBJ1-5): SQTIHQWPATLVQPVGSPLSLECTVEGTSNPNLYWYRQAAGRGLQLLFYSVGIGQISSEVPQNLSASRPQDRQFILSSKKLLLSDSGFYLCAWRGQGSNQPQHFGDGTRLSIL.

The V and J genes are TRBV29-1 and TRBJ1-5; a weak D match, TRBD1 (6 bases). The germline V gene has CDR1 SQVTM and CDR2 ANQGSEA. This CDR3 is 13 amino acids long. Between the trimmed V and J ends, which lost 4 bases and 5 bases, there was a span of 12 bases. CDR3: CSVGWGRDQPQHF. In nucleotides, the CDR3 is TGCAGCGTTGGGTGGGGGCGCGATCAGCCCCAGCATTTT.

V gene TRBV15 combines with J gene TRBJ1-2; D call uncertain. The CDR3 length is 13 residues. CDR1 and CDR2 from the germline V gene are LNHNV and YYDKDF (reference sequence). The V and J ends lost 7 bases and 3 bases respectively, with 12 bases between them. The CDR3 DNA sequence: TGTGCCACCACCACGGGGAGAGACTATGGCTACACCTTC. It translates to CATTTGRDYGYTF.

The gene calls are TRBV4-2 and TRBJ1-2; D is unresolved. The germline V gene has CDR1 LGHNA and CDR2 YNFKEQ. The CDR3 sequence is 15 residues long. V dropped 0 bases and J dropped 9 bases, with 17 bases sitting between them. The chain's CDR3 is CASSQDGILLESYTF. For the CDR3, the DNA is TGTGCCAGCAGCCAAGACGGGATCCTCCTAGAAAGCTACACCTTC.

This chain links TRBV6-5 with TRBJ1-2, with 9 bases aligning to TRBD1. Germline V lookup: CDR1 MNHEY, CDR2 SVGAGI. CDR3 length equals 14 residues. The junction had 2 bases not matched to a gene; V was cut back by 4 bases and J by 2 bases. CDR3 sequence: CASSWGQGNYGYTF. The CDR3 DNA sequence: TGTGCCAGCAGTTGGGGACAGGGAAACTATGGCTACACCTTC.

Regarding this clone: This same CDR3 is encoded by further DNA sequences in the sample. The chain uses TRBV18 and TRBJ1-1, with D hard to call. There are 13 residues in the CDR3. Germline assignment: CDR1 KGHSH and CDR2 LQKENI. Trimming stripped 3 bases from V and 4 bases from J, with 9 bases between. Here the CDR3 DNA reads TGTGCCAGCTCACCCCCCTCGGGCACTGAAGCTTTCTTT. Its protein product is CASSPPSGTEAFF.

This chain joins TRBV2 and TRBJ2-1; TRBD2 agrees at 11 bases. V shed 8 bases, J shed 5 bases, and the junction held 5 bases outside the gene matches. The CDR3 extends over 14 amino acids. Germline V gives CDR1 SNHLY, CDR2 FYNNEI. The CDR3 DNA follows: TGTGCCAGCGGGGGGACTAGCGGAAACAATGAGCAGTTCTTC. It codes for CASGGTSGNNEQFF.

The DNA for the CDR3 is TGTGCCAGCAGTTTAAGCGGACCCCCGAACACTGAAGCTTTCTTT. It encodes CASSLSGPPNTEAFF. The genes are TRBV28 and TRBJ1-1, with D unclear. Germline V gene data show CDR1 as MDHEN and CDR2 as SYDVKM. The CDR3 length is 15 residues. The V and J ends lost 2 bases and 1 base respectively, with 11 bases between them.

The V and J genes are TRBV28 and TRBJ2-7; 7 bases are a match to TRBD1. The CDR3 is made up of 14 amino acids. Germline trimming cut 2 bases from V and 6 bases from J; bases unmatched to any gene: 7. Germline V gene sequence: CDR1 MDHEN, CDR2 SYDVKM. The CDR3 reads CASSLQATGREQYF. The DNA for the CDR3 is TGTGCCAGCAGTTTACAAGCGACAGGGCGCGAGCAGTACTTC. Supplemented by reference TRBV28 and TRBJ2-7, the full variable domain reads DVKVTQSSRYLVKRTGEKVFLECVQDMDHENMFWYRQDPGLGLRLIYFSYDVKMKEKGDIPEGYSVSREKKERFSLILESASTNQTSMYLCASSLQATGREQYFGPGTRLTVT.

The chain uses TRBV11-2 and TRBJ2-1; possibly TRBD1 for D (5 bases). V was clipped by 4 bases and J by 6 bases, with 16 bases between them. CDR1 and CDR2 (germline): SGHAT, FQNNGV. The CDR3 has 15 residues. This chain's CDR3 is CASSSRGPGANEQFF. In DNA, the CDR3 is TGTGCCAGCAGCTCAAGGGGCCCTGGGGCCAATGAGCAGTTCTTC.

The chain joins TRBV30 to TRBJ2-1, with TRBD2 identical over 7 bases. The CDR3 contains 16 residues. The germline CDR1 and CDR2 sequences are GTSNPN and SVGIG (reference sequence). V lost 3 bases and J lost 4; bases outside the gene matches: 12. CDR3 sequence (DNA): TGTGCCTGGAGCCCGGGGCGGGGGTACCCTTACAATGAGCAGTTCTTC. It codes for CAWSPGRGYPYNEQFF.

The chain joins TRBV5-1 to TRBJ2-3; no clear D gene. Trimming took off 1 base at V and 2 bases at J, with 8 bases between the two ends. This CDR3 is 14 amino acids long. Germline V lookup: CDR1 SGHRS, CDR2 YFSETQ. The CDR3 coding sequence is TGCGCCAGCAGCTTGATGAGACTCACAGATACGCAGTATTTT. Translation gives CASSLMRLTDTQYF. The entire variable domain, with the rest obtained from reference TRBV5-1 and TRBJ2-3, is as follows: KAGVTQTPRYLIKTRGQQVTLSCSPISGHRSVSWYQQTPGQGLQFLFEYFSETQRNKGNFPGRFSGRQFSNSRSEMNVSTLELGDSALYLCASSLMRLTDTQYFGPGTRLTVL.

There are a few counts of this clone. This sequence joins TRBV6-1 and TRBJ2-1; 12 bases are shared with TRBD2. Germline V gene data show CDR1 as MNHNS and CDR2 as SASEGT. J gave up 4 bases and V 7 bases, and 5 bases lay outside the gene matches. The CDR3 loop spans 15 amino acids. The CDR3 DNA sequence: TGTGCCAGCACCTTACTAGCGGGGGGATACAATGAGCAGTTCTTC. Protein sequence: CASTLLAGGYNEQFF.

The chain recombines TRBV6-5 with TRBJ1-5; possibly TRBD1 for D (6 bases). This CDR3 has 15 amino acids. V was pared by 4 bases and J by 7 bases, with 17 bases between. CDR1 and CDR2 (germline): MNHEY, SVGAGI. The CDR3 loop reads CASSSRGHRAQPQHF. CDR3 in DNA: TGTGCCAGCAGTTCCCGGGGACATCGGGCACAGCCCCAGCATTTT.